Listed here are 17 T cell receptor beta chains from one sample, sequenced in a study of Graves' ophthalmopathy and Graves' hyperthyroidism. Transcripts of RNA were the source for amplifying TCR beta CDR3 regions. Following a first-round RT-PCR that used HTBI primers, a second-round multiplex PCR was carried out. TCRdb fed the multiplex PCR reads into MiXCR, producing one record per CDR3 protein. The sample has fewer than 400,000 distinct CDR3 sequences, approximately 20% seen once. Sequencing was performed on peripheral blood. The receptors originated from a woman between 18 and 29 years old with Graves' ophthalmopathy.

There are many counts of this clonotype. The conserved closing phenylalanine or tryptophan is absent in this CDR3, likely reflecting a read error. The chain combines TRBV28 with TRBJ1-6, with unresolved D. Germline-derived CDR1 and CDR2 are MDHEN and SYDVKM. V was pared by 3 bases and J by 7 bases, with 7 bases between. This CDR3 spans 13 amino acids. The CDR3 DNA is TGTGCCAGCAGTTTTAACAGAAATTCACCCCTCCACTCT. Translated: CASSFNRNSPLHS.

This clonotype was recorded at least ten times. The CDR3 DNA follows: TGTGCCAGCAGCCCCCCCGGGCCCCAGCGAGCAGAGACCCAGTACTTC. This sequence encodes CASSPPGPQRAETQYF. V usage is TRBV6-5 and J usage is TRBJ2-5; no clear D gene. The germline gives CDR1 MNHEY, CDR2 SVGAGI. The CDR3 sequence is 16 residues long. The V end lost 6 bases, the J end lost 4 bases, and 21 bases lay between the germline ends.

This clonotype was found a few times. This chain joins TRBV3-1 and TRBJ2-6; 7 nucleotides agree with TRBD2. There are 16 residues in the CDR3. Germline CDR1 and CDR2: LGHDT and YNNKEL (reference sequence). With 3 bases clipped from V and 1 base from J, the junction kept 3 bases outside the gene matches. CDR3 amino acids: CASSQLSGSGANVLTF. The CDR3, as DNA: TGTGCCAGCAGCCAGCTTAGCGGGTCTGGGGCCAACGTCCTGACTTTC.

This clonotype showed up just a few times. The chain joins TRBV11-2 to TRBJ1-6; the D is unclear. V lost 5 bases to trimming and J lost 10 bases, with 12 bases between them. The CDR3 runs 13 residues. Germline-derived CDR1 and CDR2 are SGHAT and FQNNGV. CDR3 in DNA: TGTGCCAGCAGCGGAGAGTACGTCTCACCCCTCCACTTT. Its translation is CASSGEYVSPLHF.

This clonotype occurred many times. The V and J genes are TRBV5-1 and TRBJ1-1; a possible D gene is TRBD1 (5 bases). Trimming pared 0 bases from V and 5 bases from J, leaving 14 bases between. The CDR3 loop spans 15 amino acids. Germline CDR1 SGHRS, CDR2 YFSETQ. DNA for the CDR3: TGCGCCAGCAGCTTGGCGGGACCTGGGTGGACTGAAGCTTTCTTT. Its translation is CASSLAGPGWTEAFF.

This clonotype has ten or more counts. The rearrangement uses TRBV29-1 and TRBJ2-5; D call uncertain. Trimming shortened V by 3 bases and J by 5 bases, and 7 bases separated the two germline ends. Germline V gene data show CDR1 as SQVTM and CDR2 as ANQGSEA. CDR3 length: 11 amino acids. CDR3 bases: TGCAGCGTTGACTCCACCGAGACCCAGTACTTC. Encoded protein: CSVDSTETQYF.

This clonotype showed up many times. Being one base from a much bigger clone, this may be a read error. The chain recombines TRBV28 with TRBJ1-3; no firm D call. The length of the CDR3 is 11 residues. V lost 6 bases, J lost 4 bases, and 4 bases lay in between. The germline V gene encodes CDR1 MDHEN and CDR2 SYDVKM. The CDR3 protein is CASSKGNTIYF. CDR3 coding DNA: TGTGCCAGCAGCAAGGGAAACACCATATATTTT.

The chain uses TRBV5-1 and TRBJ2-7; possible D gene TRBD1, 5 bases. Germline CDR1 SGHRS, CDR2 YFSETQ. The V end was cut by 1 base, the J end by 6 bases, with 11 bases between. CDR3 length equals 13 residues. Here the CDR3 reads CASSLYRGGEQYF. As DNA, the CDR3 is TGCGCCAGCAGCTTGTATAGGGGCGGCGAGCAGTACTTC.

This clonotype was counted many times. This chain uses TRBV29-1 with TRBJ1-2, with D possibly matching TRBD1 (6 bases). Germline assignment: CDR1 SQVTM and CDR2 ANQGSEA. The CDR3 totals 16 residues. V lost 4 bases and J 4 bases, leaving 22 bases between the germline ends. The CDR3 spells CSVAPHEGGFLYGYTF. CDR3 DNA: TGCAGCGTTGCCCCCCACGAGGGGGGGTTTCTCTATGGCTACACCTTC.

This clonotype has at least ten counts. J is TRBJ2-2 and V is TRBV10-3; 8 bases are shared with TRBD1. Trimming cost V 8 bases and J 6 bases; bases outside gene matches: 11. Germline CDR1 is ENHRY and CDR2 is SYGVKD. The CDR3 contains 15 residues. CDR3 sequence: CAIRRVQGEAGELFF. The CDR3 DNA follows: TGTGCCATCCGGAGGGTACAGGGGGAGGCCGGGGAGCTGTTTTTT.

The chain is built from TRBV7-2 and TRBJ1-5; maybe TRBD1 (5 bases). Trimming shortened V by 5 bases and J by 5 bases, and 16 bases separated the two germline ends. CDR3 length equals 15 residues. Germline V gives CDR1 SGHTA, CDR2 FQGNSA. The CDR3 DNA reads as TGTGCCAGCAGCCCCACGACGGGGGTTGATCAGCCCCAGCATTTT. It encodes CASSPTTGVDQPQHF.

The sample holds many counts of this clonotype. This chain uses TRBV19 with TRBJ1-5; TRBD1 aligns across 10 bases. The CDR3 runs 14 residues. Losses at the gene ends were 3 bases for V and 5 bases for J; bases not matched to a gene: 1. Per germline, CDR1 LNHDA and CDR2 SQIVND (reference sequence). CDR3 nucleotides: TGTGCCAGTAGTATTGGGACAGGGGATCAGCCCCAGCATTTT. Protein sequence: CASSIGTGDQPQHF.

The chain couples TRBV6-1 to TRBJ2-7; D possibly corresponds to TRBD2 (6 bases). In germline, CDR1 is MNHNS, CDR2 SASEGT. This CDR3 is 14 amino acids long. V dropped 2 bases and J dropped 2 bases, with 10 bases sitting between them. The DNA of the CDR3 is TGTGCCAGCAGTGAAATGCGGGGCCCCTACGAGCAGTACTTC. Amino acid sequence: CASSEMRGPYEQYF.

This clonotype was observed at least ten times. The chain joins TRBV3-1 to TRBJ1-1, with 8 nucleotides matching TRBD1. CDR1 and CDR2 (germline): LGHDT, YNNKEL (reference sequence). Germline trimming cut 2 bases from V and 5 bases from J; bases unmatched to any gene: 7. The CDR3 spans 15 residues. In DNA form, the CDR3 reads TGTGCCAGCAGCCAACCCGGACAGGGTCCTACTGAAGCTTTCTTT. It translates to CASSQPGQGPTEAFF.

This clonotype was recorded at least ten times. The chain carries TRBV7-2 and TRBJ2-7, with 8 bases matching TRBD2. The V segment lost 0 bases and the J segment 2 bases; nucleotides outside the gene matches: 9. The germline gives CDR1 SGHTA, CDR2 FQGNSA. The CDR3 is 17 amino acids. CDR3 in DNA: TGTGCCAGCAGCTTAGCGCGAGAACTAGCGGTTACCTACGAGCAGTACTTC. Encoded protein: CASSLARELAVTYEQYF. Together with reference TRBV7-2 and TRBJ2-7, the CDR3 gives the full variable domain: GAGVSQSPSNKVTEKGKDVELRCDPISGHTALYWYRQSLGQGLEFLIYFQGNSAPDKSGLPSDRFSAERTGGSVSTLTIQRTQQEDSAVYLCASSLARELAVTYEQYFGPGTRLTVT.

The chain carries TRBV6-1 and TRBJ1-2, with 12 bases that match TRBD1. Germline V gene sequence: CDR1 MNHNS, CDR2 SASEGT. V lost 5 bases and J lost 4; bases outside the gene matches: 11. The CDR3 totals 17 residues. The CDR3 DNA follows: TGTGCCAGCAGTCCCGGGACAGGGGGCCCTCCGTTCTATGGCTACACCTTC. It encodes CASSPGTGGPPFYGYTF.

The rearrangement links TRBV4-3 to TRBJ2-7; D not certain. Trimming left V 1 base short and J 4 bases short, with 11 bases between. The V gene's germline CDR1 is LGHNA and CDR2 YSLEER. The CDR3 has 14 residues. The CDR3 DNA is TGCGCCAGCAGCCAAGGCCGCCAACTATACGAGCAGTACTTC. This translates into CASSQGRQLYEQYF.